This is a list of T cell receptor beta chains from one sample in a study of T cells in localized non-small cell lung cancer. TCRdb's table, derived via immunoSEQ multiplex PCR, lists solely in-frame clones and lacks some. The table shows tens of thousands of clones, with about four fifths occurring only once. This specimen consisted of peripheral blood, obtained before any cancer treatment. The receptors come from a female donor older than 55 with stage II squamous cell lung carcinoma. The CDR3 runs from the conserved cysteine through the conserved F or W. The order of the fields is D gene, J gene, V gene, clone size, CDR3 protein, CDR3 DNA. D genes are given only for firm matches. Some rows mark clone size as missing; the rest say once, few, many or name a class of expanded clone.

d_gene: .; j_gene: TRBJ2-5; v_gene: TRBV5-1; abundance: .; CDR3aa: CASSLYRVETQYF; CDR3nt: TGCGCCAGCAGCTTGTACAGGGTTGAGACCCAGTACTTC
d_gene: TRBD1; j_gene: TRBJ2-7; v_gene: TRBV5-5; abundance: .; CDR3aa: CASSRQGAYEQYF; CDR3nt: TGTGCCAGCAGCCGACAGGGCGCCTACGAGCAGTACTTC
d_gene: .; j_gene: TRBJ1-3; v_gene: TRBV9; abundance: .; CDR3aa: CASSADRSSGNTIYF; CDR3nt: TGTGCCAGCAGCGCCGACCGTTCCTCTGGAAACACCATATATTTT
d_gene: .; j_gene: TRBJ1-1; v_gene: TRBV2; abundance: .; CDR3aa: CASTRQSEAFF; CDR3nt: TGTGCCAGCACAAGACAGTCCGAAGCTTTCTTT
d_gene: TRBD1; j_gene: TRBJ1-2; v_gene: TRBV19; abundance: .; CDR3aa: CASSVGQGIIGYTF; CDR3nt: TGTGCCAGTAGTGTCGGACAGGGAATCATTGGCTACACCTTC
d_gene: .; j_gene: TRBJ1-5; v_gene: TRBV6-6; abundance: .; CDR3aa: CASSYREGNQPQHF; CDR3nt: TGTGCCAGCAGTTACAGGGAAGGCAATCAGCCCCAGCATTTT
d_gene: TRBD2; j_gene: TRBJ2-3; v_gene: TRBV10-1; abundance: .; CDR3aa: CASSAGRGSVTDTQYF; CDR3nt: TGCGCCAGCAGTGCCGGGAGGGGGTCGGTTACAGATACGCAGTATTTT
d_gene: TRBD2; j_gene: TRBJ2-1; v_gene: TRBV7-2; abundance: .; CDR3aa: CASSRTSDDNEQFF; CDR3nt: TGTGCCAGCAGCCGTACTAGCGACGACAATGAGCAGTTCTTC
d_gene: .; j_gene: TRBJ1-1; v_gene: TRBV2; abundance: .; CDR3aa: CASSSPRTVNTEAFF; CDR3nt: TGTGCCAGCAGTTCCCCCCGGACAGTGAACACTGAAGCTTTCTTT
d_gene: .; j_gene: TRBJ1-2; v_gene: TRBV6-5; abundance: .; CDR3aa: CASRYQGSGGYTF; CDR3nt: TGTGCCAGCAGATACCAGGGGAGTGGGGGCTACACCTTC
d_gene: TRBD1; j_gene: TRBJ2-6; v_gene: TRBV4-1; abundance: .; CDR3aa: CASSQSGTGFLSSGANVLTF; CDR3nt: TGCGCCAGCAGCCAGTCCGGGACAGGCTTCCTCAGCTCTGGGGCCAACGTCCTGACTTTC
d_gene: .; j_gene: TRBJ2-3; v_gene: TRBV2; abundance: once; CDR3aa: CASSEDGSTDTQYF; CDR3nt: TGTGCCAGCAGTGAAGACGGTAGCACAGATACGCAGTATTTT
d_gene: .; j_gene: TRBJ2-7; v_gene: TRBV6-5; abundance: .; CDR3aa: CASSVGTPYEQYF; CDR3nt: TGTGCCAGCAGTGTAGGGACACCCTACGAGCAGTACTTC
d_gene: TRBD1; j_gene: TRBJ1-1; v_gene: TRBV19; abundance: .; CDR3aa: CATRGLGSTEAFF; CDR3nt: TGTGCCACCAGGGGGCTGGGGAGCACTGAAGCTTTCTTT
d_gene: .; j_gene: TRBJ2-3; v_gene: TRBV9; abundance: .; CDR3aa: CASSVLSTDTQYF; CDR3nt: TGTGCCAGCAGCGTTTTAAGCACAGATACGCAGTATTTT
d_gene: .; j_gene: TRBJ1-4; v_gene: TRBV7-9; abundance: .; CDR3aa: CASSLGTANEKLFF; CDR3nt: TGTGCCAGCAGCTTAGGGACCGCTAATGAAAAACTGTTTTTT
d_gene: .; j_gene: TRBJ2-5; v_gene: TRBV7-3; abundance: .; CDR3aa: CASSWGETQYF; CDR3nt: TGTGCCAGCAGCTGGGGAGAGACCCAGTACTTC
d_gene: .; j_gene: TRBJ1-2; v_gene: TRBV2; abundance: .; CDR3aa: CASSDRAGQGYTF; CDR3nt: TGTGCCAGCAGTGATCGGGCAGGGCAAGGCTACACCTTC
d_gene: .; j_gene: TRBJ1-2; v_gene: TRBV28; abundance: .; CDR3aa: CASRNNYGYTF; CDR3nt: TGTGCCAGTCGTAATAACTATGGCTACACCTTC
d_gene: TRBD1; j_gene: TRBJ2-5; v_gene: TRBV7-7; abundance: .; CDR3aa: CASSKSGTGETQYF; CDR3nt: TGTGCTAGCAGCAAGTCCGGGACAGGGGAGACCCAGTACTTC
d_gene: .; j_gene: TRBJ1-5; v_gene: TRBV27; abundance: .; CDR3aa: CASSLSAYWHF; CDR3nt: TGTGCCAGCAGTCTTTCAGCGTATTGGCATTTT
d_gene: .; j_gene: TRBJ2-7; v_gene: TRBV27; abundance: .; CDR3aa: CASSIQAGTTYEQYF; CDR3nt: TGTGCCAGCAGTATACAAGCGGGGACAACCTACGAGCAGTACTTC
d_gene: TRBD1; j_gene: TRBJ2-3; v_gene: TRBV18; abundance: .; CDR3aa: CASSPPRQGNTDTQYF; CDR3nt: TGTGCCAGCTCACCACCTCGACAGGGCAACACAGATACGCAGTATTTT
d_gene: TRBD1; j_gene: TRBJ1-6; v_gene: TRBV27; abundance: .; CDR3aa: CASSLYGQGAGSPLHF; CDR3nt: TGTGCCAGCAGTCTCTACGGACAGGGGGCTGGCTCACCCCTCCACTTT
d_gene: .; j_gene: TRBJ1-5; v_gene: TRBV6-6; abundance: .; CDR3aa: CASAGGSNQPQHF; CDR3nt: TGTGCCAGCGCCGGTGGTAGCAATCAGCCCCAGCATTTT
d_gene: .; j_gene: TRBJ1-5; v_gene: TRBV19; abundance: .; CDR3aa: CASSIKGHSNQPQHF; CDR3nt: TGTGCCAGTAGTATCAAGGGACATAGCAATCAGCCCCAGCATTTT
d_gene: TRBD2; j_gene: TRBJ2-5; v_gene: TRBV18; abundance: .; CDR3aa: CASSPPNSGGQETQYF; CDR3nt: TGTGCCAGCTCACCACCGAACAGCGGGGGGCAAGAGACCCAGTACTTC
d_gene: .; j_gene: TRBJ1-1; v_gene: TRBV5-5; abundance: .; CDR3aa: CASSLVRAVGTEAFF; CDR3nt: TGTGCCAGCAGCTTAGTCCGGGCCGTCGGGACTGAAGCTTTCTTT
d_gene: .; j_gene: TRBJ1-2; v_gene: TRBV18; abundance: .; CDR3aa: CASSPSNNYGYTF; CDR3nt: TGTGCCAGCTCACCAAGTAACAACTATGGCTACACCTTC
d_gene: .; j_gene: TRBJ2-7; v_gene: TRBV5-1; abundance: few; CDR3aa: CASSPGQTYEQYF; CDR3nt: TGCGCCAGCAGCCCCGGACAGACCTACGAGCAGTACTTC
d_gene: .; j_gene: TRBJ1-4; v_gene: TRBV5-1; abundance: .; CDR3aa: CASSLARVNEKLFF; CDR3nt: TGCGCCAGCAGCTTGGCTCGGGTTAATGAAAAACTGTTTTTT
d_gene: .; j_gene: TRBJ1-5; v_gene: TRBV6-1; abundance: .; CDR3aa: CASTQGGRHQPQHF; CDR3nt: TGTGCCAGCACCCAAGGGGGGAGGCATCAGCCCCAGCATTTT
d_gene: .; j_gene: TRBJ1-6; v_gene: TRBV7-8; abundance: .; CDR3aa: CASNPGVLKNSPLHF; CDR3nt: TGTGCCAGCAACCCCGGAGTCCTTAAGAATTCACCCCTCCACTTT
d_gene: TRBD2; j_gene: TRBJ2-7; v_gene: TRBV19; abundance: once; CDR3aa: CASSPDSGGAYEQYF; CDR3nt: TGTGCCAGTAGTCCCGATAGCGGGGGGGCCTACGAGCAGTACTTC
d_gene: .; j_gene: TRBJ1-2; v_gene: TRBV30; abundance: once; CDR3aa: CAWEDYGYTF; CDR3nt: TGTGCCTGGGAGGACTATGGCTACACCTTC
d_gene: .; j_gene: TRBJ1-6; v_gene: TRBV21-1; abundance: .; CDR3aa: CASSKAREGPGLNSPLHF; CDR3nt: TGTGCCAGCAGCAAAGCGCGGGAAGGGCCGGGTCTTAATTCACCCCTCCACTTT
d_gene: .; j_gene: TRBJ2-2; v_gene: TRBV7-7; abundance: .; CDR3aa: CASKLGENTGELFF; CDR3nt: TGTGCCAGCAAGTTAGGAGAGAACACCGGGGAGCTGTTTTTT
d_gene: .; j_gene: TRBJ2-1; v_gene: TRBV19; abundance: once; CDR3aa: CASGRPAYNEQFF; CDR3nt: TGTGCCAGTGGACGACCGGCTTACAATGAGCAGTTCTTC
d_gene: .; j_gene: TRBJ1-5; v_gene: TRBV19; abundance: .; CDR3aa: CASSIGQASNQPQHF; CDR3nt: TGTGCCAGTAGTATAGGCCAGGCTAGCAATCAGCCCCAGCATTTT
d_gene: .; j_gene: TRBJ2-5; v_gene: TRBV7-2; abundance: few; CDR3aa: CASSFLDPLEAPETQYF; CDR3nt: TGTGCCAGCAGCTTTCTGGATCCACTTGAGGCCCCTGAGACCCAGTACTTC
d_gene: .; j_gene: TRBJ1-2; v_gene: TRBV6-5; abundance: few; CDR3aa: CASRYQNKGGYTF; CDR3nt: TGTGCCAGCAGGTACCAGAATAAAGGTGGCTACACCTTC
d_gene: TRBD1; j_gene: TRBJ2-2; v_gene: TRBV7-3; abundance: .; CDR3aa: CASSLSGQGYGELFF; CDR3nt: TGTGCCAGCAGCTTAAGTGGACAGGGTTACGGGGAGCTGTTTTTT
d_gene: TRBD1; j_gene: TRBJ1-6; v_gene: TRBV6-5; abundance: .; CDR3aa: CASSYSPGQNSPLHF; CDR3nt: TGTGCCAGCAGTTACTCCCCGGGACAGAATTCACCCCTCCACTTT
d_gene: .; j_gene: TRBJ2-1; v_gene: TRBV7-6; abundance: few; CDR3aa: CASSFLGDFSSYNEQFF; CDR3nt: TGTGCCAGCAGCTTCCTGGGAGATTTTAGCTCCTACAATGAGCAGTTCTTC
d_gene: .; j_gene: TRBJ2-1; v_gene: TRBV5-1; abundance: .; CDR3aa: CASDPGGASPRNEQFF; CDR3nt: TGCGCCAGCGACCCTGGCGGGGCTAGCCCGCGGAATGAGCAGTTCTTC
d_gene: .; j_gene: TRBJ1-2; v_gene: TRBV20-1; abundance: .; CDR3aa: CSATPGLGYTF; CDR3nt: TGCAGTGCTACCCCCGGGCTAGGCTACACCTTC
d_gene: .; j_gene: TRBJ2-3; v_gene: TRBV7-7; abundance: .; CDR3aa: CASSIGTSPTDTQYF; CDR3nt: TGTGCCAGCAGCATCGGGACGTCCCCCACAGATACGCAGTATTTT
d_gene: TRBD1; j_gene: TRBJ1-2; v_gene: TRBV10-3; abundance: .; CDR3aa: CAISPTGAGYTF; CDR3nt: TGTGCCATCAGTCCTACAGGGGCTGGCTACACCTTC
d_gene: TRBD1; j_gene: TRBJ1-3; v_gene: TRBV5-4; abundance: .; CDR3aa: CASSSNPTGAGNTIYF; CDR3nt: TGTGCCAGCAGCTCAAATCCGACAGGGGCTGGAAACACCATATATTTT
d_gene: TRBD2; j_gene: TRBJ2-7; v_gene: TRBV28; abundance: once; CDR3aa: CASSSPLAGGPGEQYF; CDR3nt: TGTGCCAGCAGTTCCCCCCTGGCGGGGGGGCCGGGCGAGCAGTACTTC
d_gene: .; j_gene: TRBJ2-3; v_gene: TRBV6-5; abundance: .; CDR3aa: CASSSPDTQYF; CDR3nt: TGTGCCAGCAGTTCGCCAGATACGCAGTATTTT
d_gene: TRBD2; j_gene: TRBJ2-3; v_gene: TRBV5-4; abundance: .; CDR3aa: CASSPLAGASGTDTQYF; CDR3nt: TGTGCCAGCAGCCCTCTAGCGGGGGCCTCAGGCACAGATACGCAGTATTTT
d_gene: .; j_gene: TRBJ2-2; v_gene: TRBV5-1; abundance: .; CDR3aa: CASSSGEDTGELFF; CDR3nt: TGCGCCAGCAGCTCGGGGGAGGACACCGGGGAGCTGTTTTTT
d_gene: TRBD2; j_gene: TRBJ2-2; v_gene: TRBV5-1; abundance: .; CDR3aa: CASSLAPSGGSGELFF; CDR3nt: TGCGCCAGCAGCTTGGCCCCTAGCGGGGGCTCCGGGGAGCTGTTTTTT
d_gene: .; j_gene: TRBJ2-1; v_gene: TRBV27; abundance: .; CDR3aa: CASTTSTRIDEQFF; CDR3nt: TGTGCCAGCACTACTTCCACTAGAATAGACGAGCAGTTCTTC
d_gene: TRBD2; j_gene: TRBJ2-3; v_gene: TRBV9; abundance: medium-sized; CDR3aa: CASSQFLAGITDTQYF; CDR3nt: TGTGCCAGCAGCCAATTCCTAGCGGGGATCACAGATACGCAGTATTTT
d_gene: .; j_gene: TRBJ2-2; v_gene: TRBV18; abundance: few; CDR3aa: CASSPQGGLNTGELFF; CDR3nt: TGTGCCAGCTCACCACAGGGGGGGCTCAACACCGGGGAGCTGTTTTTT
d_gene: .; j_gene: TRBJ1-4; v_gene: TRBV9; abundance: .; CDR3aa: CASSPQTDLNGKLFF; CDR3nt: TGTGCCAGCAGCCCCCAGACAGACCTTAATGGAAAACTGTTTTTT
d_gene: TRBD2; j_gene: TRBJ2-1; v_gene: TRBV4-3; abundance: once; CDR3aa: CASSQVGVAGGDYNEQFF; CDR3nt: TGCGCCAGCAGCCAAGTGGGGGTAGCGGGGGGTGATTACAATGAGCAGTTCTTC